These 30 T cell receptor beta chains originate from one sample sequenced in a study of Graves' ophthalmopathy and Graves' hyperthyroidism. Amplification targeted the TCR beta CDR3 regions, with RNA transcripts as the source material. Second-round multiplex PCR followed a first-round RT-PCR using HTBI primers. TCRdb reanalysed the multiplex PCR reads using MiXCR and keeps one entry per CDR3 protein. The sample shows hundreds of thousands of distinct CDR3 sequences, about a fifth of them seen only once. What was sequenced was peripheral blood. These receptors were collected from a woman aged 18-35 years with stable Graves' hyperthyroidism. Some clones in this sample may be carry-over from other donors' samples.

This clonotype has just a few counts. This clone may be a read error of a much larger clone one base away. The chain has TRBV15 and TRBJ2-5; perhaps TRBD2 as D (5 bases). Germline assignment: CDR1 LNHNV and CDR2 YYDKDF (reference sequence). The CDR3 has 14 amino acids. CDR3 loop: CATSRGGPQETRYF. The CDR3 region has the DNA TGTGCCACCAGCAGAGGAGGGCCCCAAGAGACCCGGTACTTC.

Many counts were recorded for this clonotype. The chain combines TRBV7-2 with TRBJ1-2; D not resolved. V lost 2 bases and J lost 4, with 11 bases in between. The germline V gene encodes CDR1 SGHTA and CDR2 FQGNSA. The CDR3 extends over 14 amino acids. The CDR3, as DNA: TGTGCCAGCAGCTTACCGGGAGGACTCTATGGCTACACCTTC. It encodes CASSLPGGLYGYTF.

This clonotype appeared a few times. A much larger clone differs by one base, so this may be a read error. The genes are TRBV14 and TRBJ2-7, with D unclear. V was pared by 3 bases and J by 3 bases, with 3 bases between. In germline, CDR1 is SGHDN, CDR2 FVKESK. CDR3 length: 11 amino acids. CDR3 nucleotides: TGTGCCAGCAGCCAGCACTACGAGCAGTACTTC. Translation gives CASSQHYEQYF.

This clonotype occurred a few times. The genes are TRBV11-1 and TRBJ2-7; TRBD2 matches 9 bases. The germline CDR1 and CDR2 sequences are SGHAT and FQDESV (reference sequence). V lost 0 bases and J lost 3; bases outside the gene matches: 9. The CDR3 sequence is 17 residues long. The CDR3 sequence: CASSLAVSGRNLYEQYF. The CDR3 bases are TGTGCCAGCAGCTTAGCGGTGAGCGGGAGGAACCTCTACGAGCAGTACTTC.

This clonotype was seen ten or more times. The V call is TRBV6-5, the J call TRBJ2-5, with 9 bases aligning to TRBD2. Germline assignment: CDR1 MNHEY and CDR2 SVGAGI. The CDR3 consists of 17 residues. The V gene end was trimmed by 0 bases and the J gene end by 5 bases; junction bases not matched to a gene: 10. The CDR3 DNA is TGTGCCAGCAGTTACTCGGCTTTCGCGGGGGGGCGGGAGACCCAGTACTTC. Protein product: CASSYSAFAGGRETQYF.

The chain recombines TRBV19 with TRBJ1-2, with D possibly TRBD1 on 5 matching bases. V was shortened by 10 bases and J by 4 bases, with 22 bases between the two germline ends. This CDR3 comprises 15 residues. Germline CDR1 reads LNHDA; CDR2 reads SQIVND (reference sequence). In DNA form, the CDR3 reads TGTGCCACCAAAGAGGGAGGGTTGGGACTCTATGGCTACACCTTC. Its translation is CATKEGGLGLYGYTF.

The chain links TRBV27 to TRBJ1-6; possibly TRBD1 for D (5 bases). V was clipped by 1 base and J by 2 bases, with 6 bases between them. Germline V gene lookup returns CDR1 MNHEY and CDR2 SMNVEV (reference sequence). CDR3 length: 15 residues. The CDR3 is CASSLWGAYNSPLHF. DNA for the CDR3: TGTGCCAGCAGTTTATGGGGGGCCTATAATTCACCCCTCCACTTT.

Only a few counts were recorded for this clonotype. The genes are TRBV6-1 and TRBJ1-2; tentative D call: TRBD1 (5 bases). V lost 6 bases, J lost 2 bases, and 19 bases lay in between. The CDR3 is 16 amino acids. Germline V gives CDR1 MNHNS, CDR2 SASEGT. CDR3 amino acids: CASSQKGTEGNYGYTF. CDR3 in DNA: TGTGCCAGCAGCCAAAAAGGGACGGAGGGGAACTATGGCTACACCTTC.

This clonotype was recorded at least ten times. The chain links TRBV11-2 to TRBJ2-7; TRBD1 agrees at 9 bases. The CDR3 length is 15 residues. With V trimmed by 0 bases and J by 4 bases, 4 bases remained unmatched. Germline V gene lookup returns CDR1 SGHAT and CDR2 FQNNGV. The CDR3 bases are TGTGCCAGCAGCTTAGATCGGGACAGGGTGTACGAGCAGTACTTC. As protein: CASSLDRDRVYEQYF.

CDR3 sequence reads: CASSEQGINNQPQHF. In nucleotides, the CDR3 is TGTGCCAGCAGTGAACAGGGGATTAACAATCAGCCCCAGCATTTT. V is TRBV6-1 and J is TRBJ1-5; perhaps TRBD1 as D (6 bases). The CDR3 consists of 15 residues. Trimming took off 2 bases at V and 3 bases at J, with 11 bases between the two ends. Germline V CDR1 and CDR2: MNHNS, SASEGT.

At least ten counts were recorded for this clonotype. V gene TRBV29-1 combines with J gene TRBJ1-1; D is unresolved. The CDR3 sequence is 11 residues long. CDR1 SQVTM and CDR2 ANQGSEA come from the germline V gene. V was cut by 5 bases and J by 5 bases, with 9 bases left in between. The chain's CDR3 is CSVTPDTEAFF. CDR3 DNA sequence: TGCAGCGTTACACCAGATACTGAAGCTTTCTTT. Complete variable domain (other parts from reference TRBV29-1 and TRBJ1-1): SAVISQKPSRDICQRGTSLTIQCQVDSQVTMMFWYRQQPGQSLTLIATANQGSEATYESGFVIDKFPISRPNLTFSTLTVSNMSPEDSSIYLCSVTPDTEAFFGQGTRLTVV.

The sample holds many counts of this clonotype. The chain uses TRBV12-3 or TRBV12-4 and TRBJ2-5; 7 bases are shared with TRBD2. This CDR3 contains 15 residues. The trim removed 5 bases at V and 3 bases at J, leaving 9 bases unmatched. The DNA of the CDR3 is TGTGCCAGCAGTCATGAGGGCCTAGCGGAAGAGACCCAGTACTTC. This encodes CASSHEGLAEETQYF.

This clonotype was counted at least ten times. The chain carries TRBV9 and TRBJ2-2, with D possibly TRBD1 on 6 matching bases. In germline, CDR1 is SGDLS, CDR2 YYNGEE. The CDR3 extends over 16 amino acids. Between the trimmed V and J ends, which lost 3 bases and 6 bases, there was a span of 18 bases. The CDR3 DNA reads TGTGCCAGCAGCGAAGAGACAGTATCAGGGGCCGGGGAGCTGTTTTTT. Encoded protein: CASSEETVSGAGELFF. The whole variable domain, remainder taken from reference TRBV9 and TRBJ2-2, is DSGVTQTPKHLITATGQRVTLRCSPRSGDLSVYWYQQSLDQGLQFLIQYYNGEERAKGNILERFSAQQFPDLHSELNLSSLELGDSALYFCASSEETVSGAGELFFGEGSRLTVL.

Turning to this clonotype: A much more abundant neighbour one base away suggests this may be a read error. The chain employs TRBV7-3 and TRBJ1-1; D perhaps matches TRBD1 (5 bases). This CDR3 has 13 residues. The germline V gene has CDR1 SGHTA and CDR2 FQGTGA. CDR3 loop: CASSSFQGTEACF. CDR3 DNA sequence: TGTGCCAGCAGCTCGTTCCAGGGCACTGAAGCTTGCTTT.

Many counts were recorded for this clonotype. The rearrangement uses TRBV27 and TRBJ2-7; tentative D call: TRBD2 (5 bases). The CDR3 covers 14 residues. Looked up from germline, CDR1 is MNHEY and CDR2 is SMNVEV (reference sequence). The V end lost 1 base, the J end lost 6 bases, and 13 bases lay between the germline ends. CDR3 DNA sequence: TGTGCCAGCAGTTTATTTCGAGGGATTGGCGAGCAGTACTTC. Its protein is CASSLFRGIGEQYF.

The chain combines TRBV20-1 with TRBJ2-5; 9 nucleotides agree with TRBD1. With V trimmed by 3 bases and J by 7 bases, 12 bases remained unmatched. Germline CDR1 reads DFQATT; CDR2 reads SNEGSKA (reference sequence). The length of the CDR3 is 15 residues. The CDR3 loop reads CSASLLTGGPGTQYF. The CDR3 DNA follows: TGCAGTGCTAGCCTCCTGACAGGGGGGCCAGGGACCCAGTACTTC.

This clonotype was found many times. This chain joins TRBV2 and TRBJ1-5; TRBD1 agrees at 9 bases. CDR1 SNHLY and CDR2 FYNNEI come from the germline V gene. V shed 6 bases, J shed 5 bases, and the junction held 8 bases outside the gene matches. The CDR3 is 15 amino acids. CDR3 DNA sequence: TGTGCCAGCAGGGGGATAAGGGACAGGGATCAGCCCCAGCATTTT. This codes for CASRGIRDRDQPQHF.

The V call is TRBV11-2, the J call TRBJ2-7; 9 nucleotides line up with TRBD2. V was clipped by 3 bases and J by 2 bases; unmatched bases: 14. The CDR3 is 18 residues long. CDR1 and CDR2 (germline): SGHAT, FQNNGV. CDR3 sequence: CASSFSAGGTSRAYEQYF. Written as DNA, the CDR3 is TGTGCCAGCAGCTTTAGTGCGGGCGGGACTAGCCGGGCCTACGAGCAGTACTTC.

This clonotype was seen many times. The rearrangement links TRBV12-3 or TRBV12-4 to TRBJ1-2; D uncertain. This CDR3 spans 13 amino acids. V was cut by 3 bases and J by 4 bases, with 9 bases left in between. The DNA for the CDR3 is TGTGCCAGCAGTTTGATACTCAGCTATGGCTACACCTTC. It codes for CASSLILSYGYTF.

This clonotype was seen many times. CDR3 protein: CAWTITSGYTF. Here the CDR3 DNA reads TGTGCCTGGACCATTACCTCGGGCTACACCTTC. V usage is TRBV30 and J usage is TRBJ1-2; D not certain. Trimming took 4 bases from V and 8 from J, leaving 11 bases between them. This CDR3 comprises 11 residues. The V gene's germline CDR1 is GTSNPN and CDR2 SVGIG (reference sequence).

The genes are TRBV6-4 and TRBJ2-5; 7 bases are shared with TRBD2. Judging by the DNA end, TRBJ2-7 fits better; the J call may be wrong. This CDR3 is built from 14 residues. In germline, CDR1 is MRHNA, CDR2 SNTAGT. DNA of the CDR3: TGTGCCAGCGGAAACCGGGACTACTCCTACGAGCAGTACTTC. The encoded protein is CASGNRDYSYEQYF.

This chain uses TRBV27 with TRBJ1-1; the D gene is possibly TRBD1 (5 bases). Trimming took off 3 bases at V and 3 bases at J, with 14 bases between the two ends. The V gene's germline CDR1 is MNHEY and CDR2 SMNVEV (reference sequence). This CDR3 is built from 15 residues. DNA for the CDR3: TGTGCCAGCAGTTTTCTGGCAGGGCGGGACACTGAAGCTTTCTTT. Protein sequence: CASSFLAGRDTEAFF.

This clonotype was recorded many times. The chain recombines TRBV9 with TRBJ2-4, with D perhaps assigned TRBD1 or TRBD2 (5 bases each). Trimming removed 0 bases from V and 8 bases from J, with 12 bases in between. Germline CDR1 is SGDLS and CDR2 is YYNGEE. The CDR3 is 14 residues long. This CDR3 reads CASSVGGERDIQYF. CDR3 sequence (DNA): TGTGCCAGCAGCGTAGGAGGGGAAAGGGACATTCAGTACTTC.

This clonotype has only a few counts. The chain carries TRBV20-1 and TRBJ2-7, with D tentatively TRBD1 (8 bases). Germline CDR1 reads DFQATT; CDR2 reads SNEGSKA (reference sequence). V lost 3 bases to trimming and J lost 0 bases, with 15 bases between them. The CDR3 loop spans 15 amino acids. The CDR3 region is CSASSGTGLSYEQYF. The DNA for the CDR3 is TGCAGTGCTAGCAGCGGGACAGGCCTCTCCTACGAGCAGTACTTC.

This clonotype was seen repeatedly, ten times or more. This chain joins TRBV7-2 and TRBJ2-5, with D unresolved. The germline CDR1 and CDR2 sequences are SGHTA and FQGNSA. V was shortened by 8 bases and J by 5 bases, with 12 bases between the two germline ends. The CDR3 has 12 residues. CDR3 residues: CASRNSSETQYF. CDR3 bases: TGTGCCAGCCGGAATTCCTCGGAGACCCAGTACTTC. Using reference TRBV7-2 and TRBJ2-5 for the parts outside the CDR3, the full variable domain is GAGVSQSPSNKVTEKGKDVELRCDPISGHTALYWYRQSLGQGLEFLIYFQGNSAPDKSGLPSDRFSAERTGGSVSTLTIQRTQQEDSAVYLCASRNSSETQYFGPGTRLLVL.

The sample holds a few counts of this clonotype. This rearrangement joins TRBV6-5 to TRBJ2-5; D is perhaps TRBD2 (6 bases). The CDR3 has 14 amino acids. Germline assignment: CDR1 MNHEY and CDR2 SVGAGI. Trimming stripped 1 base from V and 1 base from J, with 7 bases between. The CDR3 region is CASSYWTTQETQYF. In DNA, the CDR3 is TGTGCCAGCAGTTACTGGACTACCCAAGAGACCCAGTACTTC.

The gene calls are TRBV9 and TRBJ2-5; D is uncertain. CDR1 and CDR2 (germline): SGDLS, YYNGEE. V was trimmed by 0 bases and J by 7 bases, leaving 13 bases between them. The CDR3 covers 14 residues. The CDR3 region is CASSVDLKGGTQYF. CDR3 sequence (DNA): TGTGCCAGCAGCGTAGACCTCAAGGGCGGGACCCAGTACTTC.

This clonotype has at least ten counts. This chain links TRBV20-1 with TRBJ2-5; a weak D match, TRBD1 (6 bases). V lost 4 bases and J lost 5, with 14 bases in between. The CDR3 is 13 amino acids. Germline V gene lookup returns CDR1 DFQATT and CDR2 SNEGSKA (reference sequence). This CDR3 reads CSAIRGVGETQYF. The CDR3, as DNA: TGCAGTGCTATCAGGGGCGTGGGGGAGACCCAGTACTTC.

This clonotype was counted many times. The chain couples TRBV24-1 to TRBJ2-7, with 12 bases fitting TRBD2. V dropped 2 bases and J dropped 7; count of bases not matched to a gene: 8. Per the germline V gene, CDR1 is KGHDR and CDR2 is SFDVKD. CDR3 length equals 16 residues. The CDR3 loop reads CATSDSLAGGPREQYF. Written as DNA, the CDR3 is TGTGCCACCAGTGATTCACTAGCGGGAGGACCTAGGGAGCAGTACTTC.

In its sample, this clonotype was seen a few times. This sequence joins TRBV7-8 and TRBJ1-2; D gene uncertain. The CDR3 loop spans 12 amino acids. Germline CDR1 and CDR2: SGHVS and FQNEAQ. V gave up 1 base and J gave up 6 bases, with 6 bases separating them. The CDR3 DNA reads TGTGCCAGCAGCTTAGGATCCGATGGCTACACCTTC. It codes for CASSLGSDGYTF. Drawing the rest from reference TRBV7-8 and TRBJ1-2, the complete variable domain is GAGVSQSPRYKVAKRGQDVALRCDPISGHVSLFWYQQALGQGPEFLTYFQNEAQLDKSGLPSDRFFAERPEGSVSTLKIQRTQQEDSAVYLCASSLGSDGYTFGSGTRLTVV.